A selection of T cell receptor beta chains follows, all from one sample in a study of OX40 agonist ivuxolimab in advanced cancers. Sequencing used immunoSEQ multiplex PCR; TCRdb keeps in-frame clones, though not all of them. The sample lists about 15,000 clones, approximately 80% occurring once. The sample here was CD4+ or CD8+ T cells sorted from blood, taken in a trial of the OX40 agonist ivuxolimab. These receptors were collected from an adult with an advanced solid tumor such as melanoma, head and neck, liver or kidney cancer. CDR3s include the opening cysteine and the closing phenylalanine or tryptophan. A D gene is named only where the DNA matches it firmly. Expanded clones are given a class, and other clones once, few, many or no size at all.

cdr3_nt cdr3_aa j_call v_call d_call clone_size
TGCGCCAGCAGCCCCTTGGGGGGTGGGCAGCCCCAGCATTTT CASSPLGGGQPQHF TRBJ1-5 TRBV4-1 . .
TGTGCCAGCAGCAGTAGCGGTACACTCACAGATACGCAGTATTTT CASSSSGTLTDTQYF TRBJ2-3 TRBV5-6 . .
TGCGCCAGCAGCCAAAAGACAGCGCTAGCGGGGACCTTCTACAATGAGCAGTTCTTC CASSQKTALAGTFYNEQFF TRBJ2-1 TRBV4-3 TRBD2 .
TGTGCCAGCAGTGGACTGAACTCCTACGAGCAGTACTTC CASSGLNSYEQYF TRBJ2-7 TRBV6-6 . .
TGTGCCACCAGCACCCATGGGGGAGAGACCCAGTACTTC CATSTHGGETQYF TRBJ2-5 TRBV15 . medium-sized
TGTGCCAGCAGCCCGACAGGGCTCTATGGCTACACCTTC CASSPTGLYGYTF TRBJ1-2 TRBV7-3 TRBD1 .
TGTGCCAGCAGCGTAGAGGGGACGGCTTACGAGCAGTACTTC CASSVEGTAYEQYF TRBJ2-7 TRBV9 . once
TGTGCCAGCAGTTTTTCCTCCACCGGCGGGTGGGAAAAACTGTTTTTT CASSFSSTGGWEKLFF TRBJ1-4 TRBV5-6 . .
TGTGCCAGCAGTGAAGCGGCAGCCCCAACCTACGAGCAGTACTTC CASSEAAAPTYEQYF TRBJ2-7 TRBV2 . .
TGTGCCAGCAGTTACGGGCAGGGGCTCGACGAGCAGTACTTC CASSYGQGLDEQYF TRBJ2-7 TRBV6-5 . few
TGTGCCAGCAGCCCCCTGGGGGGGCAAGATGGCTACACCTTC CASSPLGGQDGYTF TRBJ1-2 TRBV5-4 . many
TGCAGCGTTGAAGGGACGTCATCGAATGAGCAGTTCTTC CSVEGTSSNEQFF TRBJ2-1 TRBV29-1 . .
TGTGCCAGCAGCTTAGCGCCCATCAGGGTTGGTGGCTACACCTTC CASSLAPIRVGGYTF TRBJ1-2 TRBV7-9 . .
TGTGCCAGCAGCTCTACTGGACCCGGGGAGCTGTTTTTT CASSSTGPGELFF TRBJ2-2 TRBV7-3 . .
TGCAGCGCCATGACAGTGCAGTCCTACGAGCAGTACTTC CSAMTVQSYEQYF TRBJ2-7 TRBV29-1 . once
TGTGCCAGCGGGCAGGGAAGGGACGAGCAGTACTTC CASGQGRDEQYF TRBJ2-7 TRBV27 . .
TGTGCCAGCAGCGTAGACGGCGGTGGCACTGAAGCTTTCTTT CASSVDGGGTEAFF TRBJ1-1 TRBV9 . many
TGTGCCAGCAGCTTAGTGGGACAGGGAGTCTCTGAAGCTTTCTTT CASSLVGQGVSEAFF TRBJ1-1 TRBV7-3 TRBD1 .
TGTGCCAGCCCACCCGCCGGGACAGGAGACACAGATACGCAGTATTTT CASPPAGTGDTDTQYF TRBJ2-3 TRBV28 TRBD1 .
TGTGCCAGCAGCTTAGAAGGAACGCAACCCTACTATGGCTACACCTTC CASSLEGTQPYYGYTF TRBJ1-2 TRBV11-2 . .
TGTGCCAGCAGAAACCTCGGAAACACCATATATTTT CASRNLGNTIYF TRBJ1-3 TRBV6-5 . .
TGTGCCAGCAGCTTGGATGCGGCCCGGACTAACTATGGCTACACCTTC CASSLDAARTNYGYTF TRBJ1-2 TRBV5-5 . .
TGCGCCAGCAGCCACCTCGACGGATTGATGAACACTGAAGCTTTCTTT CASSHLDGLMNTEAFF TRBJ1-1 TRBV4-1 . .
TGTGCCAGCAGCTTAGCAGGGCTTCAGCCCCAGCATTTT CASSLAGLQPQHF TRBJ1-5 TRBV11-2 . few
TGTGCCAGCAGCCTTGGTTGGGGGGGCTACAATGAGCAGTTCTTC CASSLGWGGYNEQFF TRBJ2-1 TRBV27 TRBD2 .
TGTGCCAGCAGCCTGGTAGGCACTGAAGCTTTCTTT CASSLVGTEAFF TRBJ1-1 TRBV4-2 . few
TGTGCCAGCAGTTTCAGTGGGCCGACGCTGTATGGCTACACCTTC CASSFSGPTLYGYTF TRBJ1-2 TRBV27 . .
TGTGCCAGCAGCTTAGACACTCCTGAAGCTTTCTTT CASSLDTPEAFF TRBJ1-1 TRBV7-9 . few
TGCAGCGTTGTGGGGTGGACAGGGGAGGATGAGCAGTTCTTC CSVVGWTGEDEQFF TRBJ2-1 TRBV29-1 TRBD1 .
TGTGCCAGCAGCCAATCCCCCCCTGGGGACACTGAAGCTTTCTTT CASSQSPPGDTEAFF TRBJ1-1 TRBV16 . .
TGCGCCAGCAGGGGGCTGACCGGGGAGCTGTTTTTT CASRGLTGELFF TRBJ2-2 TRBV5-1 . .
TGTGCCAGCAGTTCCCGGAGGCAGAACTATGGCTACACCTTC CASSSRRQNYGYTF TRBJ1-2 TRBV27 . .
TGCAGCGTTGACGGCTCGACCGCGGAGACCCAGTACTTC CSVDGSTAETQYF TRBJ2-5 TRBV29-1 . .
TGTGCCAGCAGCCTCCCTACTGGGACAGGGGACTCCTACGAGCAGTACTTC CASSLPTGTGDSYEQYF TRBJ2-7 TRBV7-2 TRBD1 .
TGCGCCAGCAGCCAAGAGGAGGTCGGGCGAGGCGAAGCTTTCTTT CASSQEEVGRGEAFF TRBJ1-1 TRBV4-1 . .
TGCGCCAGCTCGGACAACGTGCGCGAGCAGTACTTC CASSDNVREQYF TRBJ2-7 TRBV5-1 . .
TGTGCCAGCAGCGGGTGGGACAATGAGCAGTTCTTC CASSGWDNEQFF TRBJ2-1 TRBV11-3 . hyperexpanded
TGTGCCAGCAGCTTAGCGCATACCCCGAGGACTGAAGCTTTCTTT CASSLAHTPRTEAFF TRBJ1-1 TRBV7-8 . .
TGCAGCGTTGGCCCAGACAGGGAAAATGGCTACACCTTC CSVGPDRENGYTF TRBJ1-2 TRBV29-1 TRBD1 .
TGTGCCAGCAGCTTCACAGGAGTTACCTATAATTCACCCCTCCACTTT CASSFTGVTYNSPLHF TRBJ1-6 TRBV7-9 . .
TGTGCCAGCAGCTTAGGGGGACTAGCGCCATACAATGAGCAGTTCTTC CASSLGGLAPYNEQFF TRBJ2-1 TRBV7-3 TRBD2 once
TGTGCCAGCAGTGAAGGTGCAGATAGCAATCAGCCCCAGCATTTT CASSEGADSNQPQHF TRBJ1-5 TRBV2 . .
TGCGCCAGCAGCTTGGGACAGGGATTGGCTGAAGCTTTCTTT CASSLGQGLAEAFF TRBJ1-1 TRBV5-1 TRBD1 .
TGTGCCAGCGGGGATACCTACAATGAGCAGTTCTTC CASGDTYNEQFF TRBJ2-1 TRBV15 . .
TGTGCCAGCAGCCCGGTCAATCAGCCCCAGCATTTT CASSPVNQPQHF TRBJ1-5 TRBV5-8 . .
TGTGCCAGCAGTTTCCAGGGGACCTACAATGAGCAGTTCTTC CASSFQGTYNEQFF TRBJ2-1 TRBV27 . .